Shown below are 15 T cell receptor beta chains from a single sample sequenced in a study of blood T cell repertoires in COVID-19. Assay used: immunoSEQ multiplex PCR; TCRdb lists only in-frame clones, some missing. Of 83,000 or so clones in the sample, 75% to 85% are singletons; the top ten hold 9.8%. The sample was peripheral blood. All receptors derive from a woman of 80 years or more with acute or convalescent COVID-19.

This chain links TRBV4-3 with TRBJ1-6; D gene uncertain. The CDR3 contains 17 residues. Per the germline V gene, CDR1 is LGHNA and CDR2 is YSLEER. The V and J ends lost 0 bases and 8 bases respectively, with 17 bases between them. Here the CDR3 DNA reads TGCGCCAGCAGCCAAGATGTCCAGCCCAGGATGGATTCACCCCTCCACTTT. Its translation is CASSQDVQPRMDSPLHF.

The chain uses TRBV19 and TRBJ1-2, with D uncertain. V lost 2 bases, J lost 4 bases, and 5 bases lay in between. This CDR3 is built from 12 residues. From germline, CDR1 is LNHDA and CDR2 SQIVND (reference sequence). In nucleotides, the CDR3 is TGTGCCAGTAGTATACAGTCCTATGGCTACACCTTC. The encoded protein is CASSIQSYGYTF. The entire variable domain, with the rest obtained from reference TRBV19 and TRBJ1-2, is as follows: DGGITQSPKYLFRKEGQNVTLSCEQNLNHDAMYWYRQDPGQGLRLIYYSQIVNDFQKGDIAEGYSVSREKKESFPLTVTSAQKNPTAFYLCASSIQSYGYTFGSGTRLTVV.

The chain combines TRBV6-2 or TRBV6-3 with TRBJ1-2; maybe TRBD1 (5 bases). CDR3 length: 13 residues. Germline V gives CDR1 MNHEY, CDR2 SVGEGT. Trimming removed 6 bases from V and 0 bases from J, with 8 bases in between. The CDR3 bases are TGTGCCAGCAGCAGACAGACTAACTATGGCTACACCTTC. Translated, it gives CASSRQTNYGYTF.

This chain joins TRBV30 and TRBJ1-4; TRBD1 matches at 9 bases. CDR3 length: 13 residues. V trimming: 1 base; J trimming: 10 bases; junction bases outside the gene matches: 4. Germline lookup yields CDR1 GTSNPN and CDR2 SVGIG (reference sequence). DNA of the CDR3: TGTGCCTGGAGTGCCACGACAGGGGGAAAACTGTTTTTT. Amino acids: CAWSATTGGKLFF.

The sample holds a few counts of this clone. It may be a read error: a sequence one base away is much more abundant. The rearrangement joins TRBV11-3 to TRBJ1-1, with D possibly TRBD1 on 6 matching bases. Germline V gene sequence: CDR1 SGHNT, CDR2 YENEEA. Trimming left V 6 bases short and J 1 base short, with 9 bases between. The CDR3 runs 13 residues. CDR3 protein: CASSVQGNTEAFF. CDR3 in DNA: TGTGCCAGCAGTGTACAGGGGAACACTGAAGCTTTCTTT.

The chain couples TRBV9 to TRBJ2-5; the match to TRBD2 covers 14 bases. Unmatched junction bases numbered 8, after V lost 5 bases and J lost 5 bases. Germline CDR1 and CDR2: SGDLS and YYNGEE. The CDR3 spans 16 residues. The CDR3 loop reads CASSPGGTSGSETQYF. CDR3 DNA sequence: TGTGCCAGCAGTCCCGGCGGGACTAGCGGGAGTGAGACCCAGTACTTC.

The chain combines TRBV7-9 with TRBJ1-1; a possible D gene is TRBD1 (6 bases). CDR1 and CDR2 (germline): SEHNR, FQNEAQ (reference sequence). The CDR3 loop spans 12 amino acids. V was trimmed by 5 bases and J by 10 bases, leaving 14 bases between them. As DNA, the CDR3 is TGTGCCAGCAGCCCAGTGGACAGAGGAGCTTTCTTT. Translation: CASSPVDRGAFF.

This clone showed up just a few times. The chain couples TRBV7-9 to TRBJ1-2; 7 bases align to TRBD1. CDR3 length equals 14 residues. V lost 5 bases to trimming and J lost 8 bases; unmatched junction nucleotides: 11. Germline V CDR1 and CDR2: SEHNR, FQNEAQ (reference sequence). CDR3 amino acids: CASSQEGALEGYTF. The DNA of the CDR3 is TGTGCCAGCAGCCAGGAGGGGGCTTTGGAAGGCTACACCTTC.

As DNA, the CDR3 is TGCAGCGTCAAAGGACTAGCGGGGGGTTGGAATGAGCAGTTCTTC. The encoded protein is CSVKGLAGGWNEQFF. The chain combines TRBV29-1 with TRBJ2-1; 14 nucleotides line up with TRBD2. J lost 7 bases, V lost 6 bases, and 8 bases had no gene match. The CDR3 consists of 15 residues. The germline CDR1 and CDR2 sequences are SQVTM and ANQGSEA.

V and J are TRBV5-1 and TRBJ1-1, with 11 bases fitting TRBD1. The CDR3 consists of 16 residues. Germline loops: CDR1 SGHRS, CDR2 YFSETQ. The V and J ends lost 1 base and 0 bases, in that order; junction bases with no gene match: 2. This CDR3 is CASSLMGQGVNTEAFF. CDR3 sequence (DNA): TGCGCCAGCAGCTTGATGGGACAGGGGGTGAACACTGAAGCTTTCTTT.

The CDR3 here is CASSLAQRENTQYF. The CDR3 DNA reads TGTGCCAGCAGCTTAGCTCAACGGGAGAATACGCAGTATTTT. The genes are TRBV7-9 and TRBJ2-3; possibly TRBD2 for D (6 bases). The germline gives CDR1 SEHNR, CDR2 FQNEAQ (reference sequence). With 0 bases removed from V and 7 bases from J, the gap between germline ends came to 11 bases. The CDR3 sequence is 14 residues long.

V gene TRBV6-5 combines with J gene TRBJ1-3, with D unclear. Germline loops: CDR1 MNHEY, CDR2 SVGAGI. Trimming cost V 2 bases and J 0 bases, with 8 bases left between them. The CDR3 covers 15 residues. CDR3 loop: CASSYVSSSGNTIYF. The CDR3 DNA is TGTGCCAGCAGTTACGTCTCGAGCTCTGGAAACACCATATATTTT.

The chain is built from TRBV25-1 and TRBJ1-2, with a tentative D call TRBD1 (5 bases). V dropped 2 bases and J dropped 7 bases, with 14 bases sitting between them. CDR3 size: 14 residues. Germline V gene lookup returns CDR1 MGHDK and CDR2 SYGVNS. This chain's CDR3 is CASSEPAGQGGYTF. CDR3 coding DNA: TGTGCCAGCAGTGAACCTGCGGGGCAAGGTGGCTACACCTTC.

CDR3 sequence: CASSPQGQRNQPQHF. The CDR3 region has the DNA TGTGCCAGCTCACCCCAGGGACAGCGCAATCAGCCCCAGCATTTT. V and J are TRBV18 and TRBJ1-5, with TRBD1 matching over 7 bases. The CDR3 contains 15 residues. The V and J ends lost 3 bases and 2 bases, in that order; junction bases with no gene match: 4. CDR1 and CDR2 (germline): KGHSH, LQKENI.

The CDR3, as DNA: TGTGCCAGCAGTTACCGGCGCAGGGGCTACACCTTC. Amino acids: CASSYRRRGYTF. The gene calls are TRBV6-2 or TRBV6-3 and TRBJ1-2; D gene unclear. CDR1 MNHEY and CDR2 SVGEGT come from the germline V gene. This CDR3 is 12 amino acids long. V lost 2 bases and J 8 bases, leaving 9 bases between the germline ends.